This T cell receptor beta chain was retrieved from a study of T cell responses to AZD1222 COVID-19 vaccine. Using immunoSEQ multiplex PCR, the repertoire was profiled, and TCRdb retains in-frame clones only, with some absent. The sample contains about 180,000 clones, around 88% of which appear only once. The CDR3 is 13 amino acids. V gave up 2 bases and J gave up 3 bases, with 8 bases separating them. CDR1 and CDR2 (germline): SGHTS, YDEGEE. This clone was counted once. The chain combines TRBV5-8 with TRBJ1-2, with a possible D match to TRBD1 (5 bases). This clonotype originated in an adult in good health. The source was peripheral blood, collected on day 0 of AZD1222 vaccination. The CDR3 sequence is CASSLRGDYGYTF. CDR3 nucleotide sequence: TGTGCCAGCAGCTTACGGGGGGACTATGGCTACACCTTC.